The 2 T cell receptor beta chains presented below share a single source sample, sequenced in a study of tumor and adjacent non-tumor tissue in lung cancer. TCRbeta libraries were built with three rounds of nested PCR, modified from ARM-PCR. TCRdb re-called the multiplex PCR reads through MiXCR, storing one row per CDR3 protein. Of 70,000 to 95,000 distinct CDR3 sequences listed, 76% are singletons. No cell sorting was done before RNA was extracted from the tissue. Distant lung tissue was collected more than 3 cm away from the tumor edge. The specimen sequenced was distant non-tumor lung tissue. The receptors stem from a man aged 70 or older with non-small cell lung cancer.

This clonotype was recorded a few times. DNA for the CDR3: TGTGCCAGCAGCCAGGACAGAATGAACACTGAAGCTTTCTTT. Its protein is CASSQDRMNTEAFF. V and J are TRBV16 and TRBJ1-1, with a tentative D call TRBD1 (6 bases). The CDR3 spans 14 residues. Germline values: CDR1 KGHSY, CDR2 FQNENV. The V end was cut by 3 bases, the J end by 0 bases, with 8 bases between. Using reference TRBV16 and TRBJ1-1 for the parts outside the CDR3, the full variable domain is GEEVAQTPKHLVRGEGQKAKLYCAPIKGHSYVFWYQQVLKNEFKFLISFQNENVFDETGMPKERFSAKCLPNSPCSLEIQATKLEDSAVYFCASSQDRMNTEAFFGQGTRLTVV.

A word on this clonotype: A read error may account for a junction end that differs from germline. The chain combines TRBV11-3 with TRBJ2-2, with D unclear. CDR3 length: 11 residues. Germline CDR1 SGHNT, CDR2 YENEEA. CDR3 region: CTSSRNGKLFF. CDR3 in DNA: TGTACCAGCAGCAGAAATGGGAAGCTGTTTTTT.